The T cell receptor (beta chain) described here comes from a study of blood T cell repertoires in COVID-19. Study in general: Specimens from acute and convalescent COVID-19 originated in the United States, Italy and Spain. Sources were T cells, B-cell-depleted T cells, or PBMCs; the material itself was cDNA or gDNA.

How the authors handled the data: The assay estimated nucleated cells by amplifying reference gene primers. Here immunoSEQ multiplex PCR was the method, and the copy in TCRdb shows in-frame clones only, minus some. That table gives V, J and clone size, and the DNA gave D and trimming. The sample has 70,000 to 95,000 clones, around 80% seen once; the top ten hold about 12%. This clone showed up just once. The CDR3 covers 14 residues. Germline values: CDR1 SGHTA, CDR2 FQGNSA. J was trimmed by 7 bases and V by 2 bases; bases with no gene match: 5. The rearrangement uses TRBV7-2 and TRBJ2-1; 7 bases line up with TRBD2. The receptor was isolated from a woman between 40 and 55 years old with active or convalescent COVID-19. Material for sequencing was peripheral blood. The CDR3 loop reads CASSLTYGGNEQFF. In DNA, the CDR3 is TGTGCCAGCAGCTTAACGTACGGGGGGAATGAGCAGTTCTTC.